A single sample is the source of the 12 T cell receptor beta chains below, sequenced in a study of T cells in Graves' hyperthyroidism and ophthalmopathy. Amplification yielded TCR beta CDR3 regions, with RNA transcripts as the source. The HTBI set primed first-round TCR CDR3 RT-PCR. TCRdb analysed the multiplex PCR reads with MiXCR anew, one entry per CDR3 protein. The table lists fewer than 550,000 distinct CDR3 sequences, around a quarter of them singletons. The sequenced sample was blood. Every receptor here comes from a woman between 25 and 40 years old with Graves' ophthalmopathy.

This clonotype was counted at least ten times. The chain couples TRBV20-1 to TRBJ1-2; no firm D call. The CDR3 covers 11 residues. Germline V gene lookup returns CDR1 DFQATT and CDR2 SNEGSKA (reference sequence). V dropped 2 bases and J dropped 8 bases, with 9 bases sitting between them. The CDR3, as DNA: TGCAGTGCTAGACTAGCGGGCGGCTACACCTTC. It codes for CSARLAGGYTF.

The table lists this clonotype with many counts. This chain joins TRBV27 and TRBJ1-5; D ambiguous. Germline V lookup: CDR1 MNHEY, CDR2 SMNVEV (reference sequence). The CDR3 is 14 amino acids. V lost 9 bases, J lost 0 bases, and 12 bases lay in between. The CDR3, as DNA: TGTGCCAGTTCCGGGGAAAATAGCAATCAGCCCCAGCATTTT. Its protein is CASSGENSNQPQHF.

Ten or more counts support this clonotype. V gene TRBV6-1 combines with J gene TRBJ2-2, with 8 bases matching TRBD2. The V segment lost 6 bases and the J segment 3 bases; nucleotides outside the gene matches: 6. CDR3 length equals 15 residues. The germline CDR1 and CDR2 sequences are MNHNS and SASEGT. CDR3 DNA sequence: TGTGCCAGCAGGACGATAGCGGGGTACACCGGGGAGCTGTTTTTT. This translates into CASRTIAGYTGELFF.

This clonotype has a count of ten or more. CDR3 amino acids: CSARAGTPSYEQYF. The DNA of the CDR3 is TGCAGTGCGCGAGCGGGGACACCCTCCTACGAGCAGTACTTC. The rearrangement joins TRBV20-1 to TRBJ2-7; weak D call: TRBD2 (7 bases). CDR1 is DFQATT, CDR2 SNEGSKA, per germline (reference sequence). The CDR3 contains 14 residues. Trimming removed 6 bases from V and 0 bases from J, with 15 bases in between.

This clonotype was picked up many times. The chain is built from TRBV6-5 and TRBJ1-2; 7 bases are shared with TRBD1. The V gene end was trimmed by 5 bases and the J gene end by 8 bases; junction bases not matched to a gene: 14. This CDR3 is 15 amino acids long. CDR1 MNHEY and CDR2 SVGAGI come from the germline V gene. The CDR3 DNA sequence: TGTGCCAGCAGTAACCGACAGGGTATCACTGAAGGCTACACCTTC. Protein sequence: CASSNRQGITEGYTF.

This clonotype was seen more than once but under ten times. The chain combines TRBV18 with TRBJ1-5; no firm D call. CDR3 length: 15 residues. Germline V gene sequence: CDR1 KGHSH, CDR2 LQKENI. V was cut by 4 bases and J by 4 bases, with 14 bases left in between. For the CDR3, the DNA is TGTGCCAGCTCACTTGAGTTTGTGAGTAATCAGCCCCAGCATTTT. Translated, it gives CASSLEFVSNQPQHF.

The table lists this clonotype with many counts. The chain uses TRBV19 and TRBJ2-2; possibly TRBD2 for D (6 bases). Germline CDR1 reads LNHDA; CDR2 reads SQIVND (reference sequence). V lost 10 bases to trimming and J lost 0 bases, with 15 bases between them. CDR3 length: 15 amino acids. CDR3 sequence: CATRRGLSNTGELFF. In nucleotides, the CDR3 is TGTGCCACCCGGAGGGGACTCTCGAACACCGGGGAGCTGTTTTTT.

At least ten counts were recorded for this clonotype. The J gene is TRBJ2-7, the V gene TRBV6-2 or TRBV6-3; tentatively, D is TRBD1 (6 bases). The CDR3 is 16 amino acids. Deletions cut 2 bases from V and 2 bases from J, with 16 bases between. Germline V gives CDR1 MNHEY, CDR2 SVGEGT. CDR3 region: CASSYPGQYSPYEQYF. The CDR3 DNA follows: TGTGCCAGCAGTTACCCGGGACAATACTCGCCCTACGAGCAGTACTTC.

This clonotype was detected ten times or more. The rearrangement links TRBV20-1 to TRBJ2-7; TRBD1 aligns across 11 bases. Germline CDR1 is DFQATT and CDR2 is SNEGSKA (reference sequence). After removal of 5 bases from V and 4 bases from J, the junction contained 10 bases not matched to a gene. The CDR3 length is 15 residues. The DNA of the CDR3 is TGCAGTGCTGAAGGGGACAGGGGGACCTCGTACGAGCAGTACTTC. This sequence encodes CSAEGDRGTSYEQYF.

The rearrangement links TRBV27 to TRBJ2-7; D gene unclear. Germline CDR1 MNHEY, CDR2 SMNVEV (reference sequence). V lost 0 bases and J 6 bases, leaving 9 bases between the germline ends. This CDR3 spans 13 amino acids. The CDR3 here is CASSLSPETEQYF. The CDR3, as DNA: TGTGCCAGCAGTTTATCCCCAGAGACCGAGCAGTACTTC.

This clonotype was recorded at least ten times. CDR3 loop: CASSLAGQGAGELFF. In nucleotides, the CDR3 is TGTGCCAGCAGCTTAGCGGGACAGGGGGCCGGGGAGCTGTTTTTT. The chain links TRBV7-2 to TRBJ2-2, with TRBD1 matching 11 bases. With V trimmed by 0 bases and J by 6 bases, 0 bases remained unmatched. The length of the CDR3 is 15 residues. CDR1 and CDR2 from the germline V gene are SGHTA and FQGNSA.

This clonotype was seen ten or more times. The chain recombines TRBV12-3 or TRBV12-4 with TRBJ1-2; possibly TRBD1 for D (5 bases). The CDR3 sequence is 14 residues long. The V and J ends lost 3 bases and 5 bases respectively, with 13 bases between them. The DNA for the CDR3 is TGTGCCAGCAGTTTTGGTGGGGCAGGATATGGCTACACCTTC. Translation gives CASSFGGAGYGYTF.